A selection of T cell receptor beta chains follows, all from one sample in a study of blood T cell repertoires in COVID-19. Sequencing used immunoSEQ multiplex PCR; TCRdb keeps in-frame clones, though not all of them. The sample carries roughly 400,000 clones, approximately 91% recorded once. Sequenced: PBMCs or T cells enriched from blood (not recorded which). Every receptor here comes from a woman in her late teens or twenties who had been exposed to COVID-19. Both conserved end residues are part of each CDR3. Each record gives: CDR3 protein, CDR3 DNA, J gene, clone size, D gene, V gene. D genes are given only for firm matches. Size is omitted from some rows. Given values are once, few, many or a class for expanded clones.

CASSLGQYNYGYTF	TGCGCCAGCAGCTTGGGACAGTATAACTATGGCTACACCTTC	TRBJ1-2	.	.	TRBV5-1
CASSSPGLAIYEQYF	TGTGCCAGCAGTTCTCCGGGACTAGCTATCTACGAGCAGTACTTC	TRBJ2-7	.	TRBD2	TRBV27
CASSLGRDEQYF	TGTGCCAGCAGCTTAGGCCGGGACGAGCAGTACTTC	TRBJ2-7	.	.	TRBV13
CASSLGRSNEQFF	TGTGCCAGCAGTTTAGGGAGGAGCAATGAGCAGTTCTTC	TRBJ2-1	.	.	TRBV27
CSVGAGTGYTEAFF	TGCAGCGTTGGGGCTGGGACAGGGTACACTGAAGCTTTCTTT	TRBJ1-1	.	TRBD1	TRBV29-1
CASSRGLRAGNTIYF	TGTGCCAGCAGCCGGGGGCTGCGTGCTGGAAACACCATATATTTT	TRBJ1-3	few	.	TRBV14
CASSSWEGRNEQFF	TGTGCCAGCAGCAGCTGGGAGGGCCGGAATGAGCAGTTCTTC	TRBJ2-1	.	TRBD2	TRBV6-5
CAWSVLSGNTEAFF	TGTGCCTGGAGTGTACTGTCGGGGAACACTGAAGCTTTCTTT	TRBJ1-1	once	.	TRBV30
CASSPWDRVTDTQYF	TGTGCCAGCAGCCCCTGGGACAGGGTAACAGATACGCAGTATTTT	TRBJ2-3	.	TRBD1	TRBV27
CASSEASRGTSKYF	TGTGCCAGCAGTGAAGCGTCACGAGGGACTAGCAAGTACTTC	TRBJ2-7	.	TRBD2	TRBV6-1
CASSVRQGSYEQYF	TGTGCCAGCTCGGTACGACAGGGGAGCTACGAGCAGTACTTC	TRBJ2-7	once	TRBD1	TRBV18
CASRQNPGTPSYNEQFF	TGTGCCAGCAGGCAGAATCCCGGGACTCCCTCCTACAATGAGCAGTTCTTC	TRBJ2-1	.	.	TRBV5-5
CSATRGYEQYF	TGCAGTGCTACCCGGGGCTACGAGCAGTACTTC	TRBJ2-7	.	.	TRBV20-1
CAISESGSAVARAYNEQFF	TGTGCCATCAGTGAGTCTGGGAGCGCGGTGGCGAGGGCCTACAATGAGCAGTTCTTC	TRBJ2-1	.	.	TRBV10-3
CASSQDRGQVEKLFF	TGCGCCAGCAGCCAAGACAGGGGGCAAGTTGAAAAACTGTTTTTT	TRBJ1-4	.	TRBD1	TRBV4-3
CASSLRRGSYNEQFF	TGTGCCAGCAGCCTCCGGCGGGGGTCCTACAATGAGCAGTTCTTC	TRBJ2-1	once	TRBD2	TRBV3-1/TRBV3-2
CASSEARVGEQYF	TGTGCCAGCAGTGAAGCCAGGGTTGGCGAGCAGTACTTC	TRBJ2-7	.	.	TRBV6-1
CATSRGLNEQFF	TGTGCCACCAGCAGAGGACTGAATGAGCAGTTCTTC	TRBJ2-1	.	.	TRBV15
CASSYLAGANEQFF	TGTGCCAGCAGTTACCTTGCGGGAGCGAATGAGCAGTTCTTC	TRBJ2-1	once	TRBD2	TRBV6-6
CASSQAASGVDTQYF	TGCGCCAGCAGCCAAGCGGCTAGCGGGGTAGATACGCAGTATTTT	TRBJ2-3	once	TRBD2	TRBV4-1
CASSERQGAGAFF	TGTGCCAGCAGCGAGAGACAGGGGGCAGGAGCTTTCTTT	TRBJ1-1	few	TRBD1	TRBV3-1/TRBV3-2
CASSTGTGMRDTQYF	TGTGCCAGCAGTACCGGGACAGGGATGCGGGATACGCAGTATTTT	TRBJ2-3	.	TRBD1	TRBV25-1
CASSYSEGANEQYF	TGTGCCAGCAGTTACTCGGAGGGGGCCAACGAGCAGTACTTC	TRBJ2-7	.	.	TRBV6-5
CASSHGNTGYDNEQYF	TGTGCCAGCAGCCACGGGAATACGGGGTACGACAACGAGCAGTACTTC	TRBJ2-7	.	.	TRBV7-2
CASSQATAGTYEQYF	TGTGCCAGCAGCCAAGCGACAGCGGGGACCTACGAGCAGTACTTC	TRBJ2-7	.	TRBD2	TRBV4-2
CASSSGQGGGTEAFF	TGCGCCAGCAGCAGCGGACAGGGCGGTGGCACTGAAGCTTTCTTT	TRBJ1-1	.	TRBD1	TRBV5-1
CASSLGQGSYGYTF	TGTGCCAGCAGCTTAGGACAGGGGAGCTATGGCTACACCTTC	TRBJ1-2	.	TRBD1	TRBV11-2
CASSETGVGTDTQYF	TGCGCCAGCAGTGAGACAGGGGTGGGTACAGATACGCAGTATTTT	TRBJ2-3	once	TRBD1	TRBV10-2
CASSVHSGWNYEQYF	TGTGCCAGCAGCGTACATAGCGGGTGGAACTACGAGCAGTACTTC	TRBJ2-7	.	TRBD2	TRBV9
CAISDRQGGGYTF	TGTGCCATCAGTGACAGACAGGGAGGTGGCTACACCTTC	TRBJ1-2	.	TRBD1	TRBV10-3
CASSYMGLAYTGELFF	TGTGCCAGCAGTTACATGGGACTAGCCTACACCGGGGAGCTGTTTTTT	TRBJ2-2	.	TRBD2	TRBV6-2/TRBV6-3
CASSLLQGGNSPLHF	TGTGCCAGCAGCTTACTCCAGGGGGGTAATTCACCCCTCCACTTT	TRBJ1-6	.	TRBD1	TRBV11-2
CSVAEGPYGYTF	TGCAGCGTTGCGGAGGGCCCCTATGGCTACACCTTC	TRBJ1-2	.	.	TRBV29-1
CASSLLAVYNEQFF	TGTGCCAGCAGCTTACTAGCGGTCTACAATGAGCAGTTCTTC	TRBJ2-1	once	TRBD2	TRBV13
CASALGANYGYTF	TGTGCCAGCGCCCTCGGGGCTAACTATGGCTACACCTTC	TRBJ1-2	.	.	TRBV12-3/TRBV12-4
CASRSTGNYGYTF	TGTGCCAGCAGGTCAACAGGGAACTATGGCTACACCTTC	TRBJ1-2	.	.	TRBV12-3/TRBV12-4
CASSLKAAGTGELFF	TGTGCCAGCAGTTTAAAAGCCGCGGGCACCGGGGAGCTGTTTTTT	TRBJ2-2	once	.	TRBV27
CASSPRRTSSSYNEQFF	TGTGCCAGCTCACCAAGGCGGACTTCGAGCTCCTACAATGAGCAGTTCTTC	TRBJ2-1	.	.	TRBV18
CAIRVTSGHSYNEQFF	TGTGCCATCAGGGTAACTAGCGGGCACTCCTACAATGAGCAGTTCTTC	TRBJ2-1	.	TRBD2	TRBV10-3
CASSPPGQISYEQYF	TGTGCCAGCAGTCCTCCGGGACAGATCTCCTACGAGCAGTACTTC	TRBJ2-7	.	TRBD1	TRBV28
CASSQARAVTAANTGELFF	TGTGCCAGCAGCCAAGCCAGGGCGGTGACGGCTGCGAACACCGGGGAGCTGTTTTTT	TRBJ2-2	.	.	TRBV4-2
CASSLTGAQETQYF	TGTGCCAGCAGTCTAACAGGGGCCCAAGAGACCCAGTACTTC	TRBJ2-5	.	TRBD1	TRBV27
CASSSSDRGYEQYF	TGCGCCAGCAGCTCATCGGACAGGGGCTACGAGCAGTACTTC	TRBJ2-7	.	TRBD1	TRBV4-1
CASSQVTDNEKLFF	TGTGCCAGCAGCCAGGTGACAGACAATGAAAAACTGTTTTTT	TRBJ1-4	.	.	TRBV4-2
CATSDPTRTNEQFF	TGTGCCACCAGTGACCCTACTAGAACCAATGAGCAGTTCTTC	TRBJ2-1	.	.	TRBV24-1
CASSSPGHTISYEQYF	TGTGCCAGCAGCTCTCCGGGACACACGATTTCCTACGAGCAGTACTTC	TRBJ2-7	once	.	TRBV7-9
CASSPRTVSYEQYF	TGTGCCAGCAGCCCCAGGACAGTGTCCTACGAGCAGTACTTC	TRBJ2-7	.	.	TRBV25-1
CASSQDLLAGVSEQYF	TGTGCCAGCAGCCAAGATCTCCTAGCGGGGGTCTCCGAGCAGTACTTC	TRBJ2-7	.	TRBD2	TRBV14
CASSLGGGPYEQYF	TGTGCCAGCAGTCTAGGGGGCGGACCTTACGAGCAGTACTTC	TRBJ2-7	once	TRBD1	TRBV28
CASSMSSGINEQFF	TGTGCCAGTAGTATGAGTTCTGGTATCAATGAGCAGTTCTTC	TRBJ2-1	.	.	TRBV19
CASSYGISNQPQHF	TGTGCCAGCAGCTACGGGATTAGCAATCAGCCCCAGCATTTT	TRBJ1-5	.	.	TRBV5-6
CASSLGPSGELFF	TGTGCCAGCAGCCTAGGTCCCTCCGGGGAGCTGTTTTTT	TRBJ2-2	.	.	TRBV9